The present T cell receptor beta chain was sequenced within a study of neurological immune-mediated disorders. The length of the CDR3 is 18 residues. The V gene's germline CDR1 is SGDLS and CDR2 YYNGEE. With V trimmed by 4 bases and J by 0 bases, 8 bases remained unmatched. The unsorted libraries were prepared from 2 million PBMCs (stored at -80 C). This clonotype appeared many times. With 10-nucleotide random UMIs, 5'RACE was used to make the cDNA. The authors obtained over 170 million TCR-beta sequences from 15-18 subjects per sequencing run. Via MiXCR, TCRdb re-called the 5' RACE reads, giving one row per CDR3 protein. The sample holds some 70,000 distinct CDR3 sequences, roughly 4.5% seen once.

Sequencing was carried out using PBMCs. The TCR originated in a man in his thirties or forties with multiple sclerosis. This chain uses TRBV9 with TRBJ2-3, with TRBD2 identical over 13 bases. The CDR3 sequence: CASSPTTSGGPSTDTQYF. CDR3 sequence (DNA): TGTGCCAGCAGCCCCACGACTAGCGGGGGGCCCAGCACAGATACGCAGTATTTT. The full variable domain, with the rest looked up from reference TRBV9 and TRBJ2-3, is DSGVTQTPKHLITATGQRVTLRCSPRSGDLSVYWYQQSLDQGLQFLIQYYNGEERAKGNILERFSAQQFPDLHSELNLSSLELGDSALYFCASSPTTSGGPSTDTQYFGPGTRLTVL.